The 12 T cell receptor beta chains below all came from one sample that was sequenced in a study of blood T cells in healthy people across ages. Using a J-beta primer mix together with a sample-barcoded 5' primer, a second PCR was run for roughly 7 to 11 cycles. MiXCR, run by TCRdb on the 5' RACE reads, gives a single entry per CDR3 protein. The repertoire includes over 1,300,000 distinct CDR3 sequences, approximately 59% of them detected once, and 6.5% to 8.5% sits in the top ten. The sample was blood. These TCRs come from a man aged 18-30 years in good health.

J is TRBJ2-5 and V is TRBV5-1; TRBD2 matches at 7 bases. Germline loops: CDR1 SGHRS, CDR2 YFSETQ. J gave up 0 bases and V 0 bases, and 5 bases lay outside the gene matches. The CDR3 runs to 16 residues. The CDR3 region is CASSLGDLADQETQYF. The CDR3 bases are TGCGCCAGCAGCTTGGGGGACCTAGCGGACCAAGAGACCCAGTACTTC. Based on the CDR3 plus reference TRBV5-1 and TRBJ2-5, the full variable domain is KAGVTQTPRYLIKTRGQQVTLSCSPISGHRSVSWYQQTPGQGLQFLFEYFSETQRNKGNFPGRFSGRQFSNSRSEMNVSTLELGDSALYLCASSLGDLADQETQYFGPGTRLLVL.

V gene TRBV20-1 combines with J gene TRBJ2-7, with D possibly TRBD2 on 5 matching bases. This CDR3 has 13 amino acids. CDR1 and CDR2 (germline): DFQATT, SNEGSKA (reference sequence). V lost 5 bases and J 6 bases, leaving 17 bases between the germline ends. In nucleotides, the CDR3 is TGCAGTGCTCCGGACTCCACTTTTGTCGAGCAGTACTTC. Translated: CSAPDSTFVEQYF.

This chain links TRBV4-3 with TRBJ1-2, with D hard to call. In germline, CDR1 is LGHNA, CDR2 YSLEER. CDR3 length: 14 amino acids. The V gene lost 1 base and the J gene lost 8 bases, with 14 bases spanning the gap. CDR3 bases: TGCGCCAGCAGCCAAGGGTCCGGAGGGAACGGCTACACCTTC. Amino acids: CASSQGSGGNGYTF.

This clonotype has just a few counts. The chain has TRBV6-2 or TRBV6-3 and TRBJ2-7, with TRBD1 matching over 7 bases. CDR1 is MNHEY and CDR2 is SVGEGT in the germline V gene. CDR3 length: 15 residues. V lost 5 bases, J lost 3 bases, and 10 bases stayed unmatched. CDR3 bases: TGTGCCAGCAGTACGAGGGACAGTTCTTTCTACGAGCAGTACTTC. Amino acids: CASSTRDSSFYEQYF.

This clonotype has only a few counts. This chain uses TRBV12-3 or TRBV12-4 with TRBJ2-5, with 8 bases fitting TRBD1. The CDR3 runs 15 residues. The V and J ends lost 5 bases and 4 bases, in that order; junction bases with no gene match: 9. CDR3 region: CASSRGQADLETQYF. In DNA, the CDR3 is TGTGCCAGCAGTCGGGGACAGGCCGACTTAGAGACCCAGTACTTC.

This clonotype was observed a handful of times. This chain uses TRBV4-3 with TRBJ2-7, with TRBD1 identical over 7 bases. CDR1 and CDR2 (germline): LGHNA, YSLEER. V was pared by 0 bases and J by 1 base, with 6 bases of the junction left unmatched. The CDR3 runs 16 residues. CDR3 residues: CASSQDSQGVSYEQYF. The CDR3 nucleotides are TGCGCCAGCAGCCAAGACTCCCAGGGGGTTTCCTACGAGCAGTACTTC.

The sample holds a few counts of this clonotype. V is TRBV12-3 or TRBV12-4 and J is TRBJ2-7; D is uncertain. V gave up 5 bases and J gave up 5 bases, with 13 bases separating them. The CDR3 extends over 13 amino acids. The CDR3 DNA is TGTGCCAGCAGTCTTTGGACGGAACACGAGCAGTACTTC. Translated: CASSLWTEHEQYF.

V and J are TRBV5-1 and TRBJ1-6, with TRBD1 matching over 7 bases. The CDR3 extends over 15 amino acids. Germline trimming cut 2 bases from V and 5 bases from J; bases unmatched to any gene: 4. Germline assignment: CDR1 SGHRS and CDR2 YFSETQ. Here the CDR3 reads CASSLRTGHNSPLHF. The CDR3 nucleotides are TGCGCCAGCAGCTTACGGACAGGACATAATTCACCCCTCCACTTT.

The chain links TRBV20-1 to TRBJ2-1; D not resolved. Trimming removed 3 bases at V and 0 bases at J, with 12 bases between. From germline, CDR1 is DFQATT and CDR2 SNEGSKA (reference sequence). This CDR3 contains 15 residues. CDR3 loop: CSASTWRNSYNEQFF. In DNA form, the CDR3 reads TGCAGTGCTAGCACCTGGAGAAACTCCTACAATGAGCAGTTCTTC.

J is TRBJ2-7 and V is TRBV7-9; TRBD2 agrees at 10 bases. CDR1 is SEHNR and CDR2 is FQNEAQ in the germline V gene (reference sequence). V dropped 4 bases and J dropped 4; count of bases not matched to a gene: 7. CDR3 size: 15 residues. CDR3 in amino acids: CASSSQREGRYEQYF. In DNA form, the CDR3 reads TGTGCCAGCAGCTCGCAGCGGGAGGGCCGGTACGAGCAGTACTTC.

This chain links TRBV20-1 with TRBJ2-1; TRBD1 agrees at 9 bases. The J segment lost 7 bases and the V segment lost 2 bases, leaving 9 bases of the junction unmatched. The germline V gene encodes CDR1 DFQATT and CDR2 SNEGSKA (reference sequence). CDR3 length equals 15 residues. DNA for the CDR3: TGCAGTGCTAGACGGACAGGGGCGCTAAGGAATGAGCAGTTCTTC. Its translation is CSARRTGALRNEQFF.

The V and J genes are TRBV20-1 and TRBJ2-7; D is possibly TRBD1 or TRBD2 (5 bases each). CDR1 DFQATT and CDR2 SNEGSKA come from the germline V gene (reference sequence). Trimming left V 1 base short and J 3 bases short, with 19 bases between. The CDR3 runs to 16 residues. CDR3 sequence: CSARAALGVPYYEQYF. The CDR3 DNA reads as TGCAGTGCTAGAGCCGCCCTGGGGGTCCCTTACTACGAGCAGTACTTC.